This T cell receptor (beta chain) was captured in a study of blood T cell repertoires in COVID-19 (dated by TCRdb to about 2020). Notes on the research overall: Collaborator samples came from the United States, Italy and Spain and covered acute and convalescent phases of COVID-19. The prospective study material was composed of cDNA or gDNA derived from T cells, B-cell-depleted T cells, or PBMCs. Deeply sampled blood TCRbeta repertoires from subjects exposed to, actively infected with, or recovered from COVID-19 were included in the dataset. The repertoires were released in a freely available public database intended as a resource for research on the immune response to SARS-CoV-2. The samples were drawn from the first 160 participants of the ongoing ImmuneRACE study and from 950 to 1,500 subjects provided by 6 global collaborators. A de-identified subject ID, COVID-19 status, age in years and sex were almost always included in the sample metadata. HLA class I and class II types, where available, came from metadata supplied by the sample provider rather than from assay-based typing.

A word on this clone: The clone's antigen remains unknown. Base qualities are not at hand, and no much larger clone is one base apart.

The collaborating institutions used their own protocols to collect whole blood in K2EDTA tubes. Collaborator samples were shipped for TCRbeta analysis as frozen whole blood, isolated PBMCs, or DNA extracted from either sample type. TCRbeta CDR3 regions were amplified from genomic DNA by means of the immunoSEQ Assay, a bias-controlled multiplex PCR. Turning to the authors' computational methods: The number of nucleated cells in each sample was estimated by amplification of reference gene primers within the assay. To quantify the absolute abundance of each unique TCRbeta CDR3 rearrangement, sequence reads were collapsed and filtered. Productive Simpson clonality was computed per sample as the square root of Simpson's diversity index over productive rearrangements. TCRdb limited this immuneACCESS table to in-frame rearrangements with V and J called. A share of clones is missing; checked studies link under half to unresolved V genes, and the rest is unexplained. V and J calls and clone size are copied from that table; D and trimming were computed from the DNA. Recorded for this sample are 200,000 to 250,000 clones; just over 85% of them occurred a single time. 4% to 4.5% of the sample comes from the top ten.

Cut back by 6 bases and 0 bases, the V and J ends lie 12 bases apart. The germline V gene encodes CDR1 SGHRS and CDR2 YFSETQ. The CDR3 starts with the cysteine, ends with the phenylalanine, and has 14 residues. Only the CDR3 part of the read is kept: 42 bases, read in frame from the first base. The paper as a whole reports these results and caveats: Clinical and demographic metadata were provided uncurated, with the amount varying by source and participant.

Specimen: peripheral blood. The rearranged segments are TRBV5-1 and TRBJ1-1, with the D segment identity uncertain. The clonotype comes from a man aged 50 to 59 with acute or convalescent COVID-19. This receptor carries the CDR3 CASNKEVMNTEAFF. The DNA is TGCGCCAGCAACAAGGAGGTTATGAACACTGAAGCTTTCTTT.